The clone carrying this TCR beta chain was seen a few times. Its antigen is as yet unknown. TCRdb analysed the 5' RACE reads with MiXCR anew, one entry per CDR3 protein. The sample carries around 44,000 distinct CDR3 sequences, approximately 22% recorded once. Per germline, CDR1 SEHNR and CDR2 FQNEAQ (reference sequence). V trimming: 2 bases; J trimming: 9 bases; junction bases outside the gene matches: 4. There are 13 residues in the CDR3. Study-wide points: The TCR gene usage of tumor memory CD4+ T cells clustered together with blood and lymph node memory CD4+ cells and with lymph node naive CD4+ cells.

Cells sorted as Tregs were CD4+, CD25+ and CD127-/low. This receptor was taken from a female donor with breast cancer. The sequencing sample was made of Tregs sorted from blood. This chain joins TRBV7-9 and TRBJ2-3; 8 nucleotides line up with TRBD1. CDR3 loop: CASSLRQGLTQYF. The CDR3 DNA follows: TGTGCCAGCAGCTTACGACAGGGGCTGACGCAGTATTTT. Complete variable domain (other parts from reference TRBV7-9 and TRBJ2-3): DTGVSQNPRHKITKRGQNVTFRCDPISEHNRLYWYRQTLGQGPEFLTYFQNEAQLEKSRLLSDRFSAERPKGSFSTLEIQRTEQGDSAMYLCASSLRQGLTQYFGPGTRLTVL.